This TCR beta chain was recorded in a study of T cell responses to AZD1222 COVID-19 vaccine. Study-wide results and caveats: White British donors predominated, females outnumbered males, and clonal diversity was possibly underestimated. Spike regions recognized by vaccine-associated CD4 TCRs spanned the protein, led by 160-218 and 743-854.

Libraries were prepared by immunoSEQ multiplex PCR; TCRdb keeps only in-frame clonotypes and omits some of them. The sample includes 120,000 or so clones, roughly 90% of them seen just once. In the case of this clone: Its target is unknown.

Trimming took off 3 bases at V and 5 bases at J, with 8 bases between the two ends. The CDR3 runs to 13 residues. The source of this sequence is an adult in good health. The J gene is TRBJ1-5, the V gene TRBV12-3 or TRBV12-4; D remains unclear. The sequences come from peripheral blood, collected on day 0 of MenACWY control vaccination. CDR3 nucleotides: TGTGCCAGCAGTTTTGGGGATCATCAGCCCCAGCATTTT. Protein product: CASSFGDHQPQHF.